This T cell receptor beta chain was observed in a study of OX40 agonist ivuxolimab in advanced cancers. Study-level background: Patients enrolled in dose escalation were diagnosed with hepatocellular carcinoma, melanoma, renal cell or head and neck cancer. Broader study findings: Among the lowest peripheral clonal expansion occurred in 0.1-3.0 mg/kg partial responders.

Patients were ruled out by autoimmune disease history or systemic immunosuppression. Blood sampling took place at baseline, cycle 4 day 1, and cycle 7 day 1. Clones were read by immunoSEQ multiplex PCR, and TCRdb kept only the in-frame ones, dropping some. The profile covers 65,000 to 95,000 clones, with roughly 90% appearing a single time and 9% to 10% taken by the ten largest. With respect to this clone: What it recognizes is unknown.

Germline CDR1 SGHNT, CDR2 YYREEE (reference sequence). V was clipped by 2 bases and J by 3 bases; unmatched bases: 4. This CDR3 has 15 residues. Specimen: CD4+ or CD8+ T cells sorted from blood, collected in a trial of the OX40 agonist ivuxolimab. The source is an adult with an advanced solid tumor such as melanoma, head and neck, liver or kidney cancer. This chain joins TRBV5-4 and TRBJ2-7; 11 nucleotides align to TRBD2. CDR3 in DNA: TGTGCCAGCAGCTTCGTAGCGGGGGGGGTCTACGAGCAGTACTTC. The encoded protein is CASSFVAGGVYEQYF.